Described below is a single TCR beta chain sequence and its context. Its antigen is as yet unknown. The read comes to an end 3 residues before the CDR3 does, leaving the germline J gene to fill in the end. This specimen belongs to a study of T cells in women clearing cervical HPV infection. Background on the study: Control women cleared a single incident HPV16 infection within 12 months. Study-level points and caveats: Unknown T-cell numbers per sample may underlie the richness differences. Cases and controls were distinguished at AUC around 0.8 by richness and V genes.

immunoSEQ multiplex PCR used an average of 1200 ng genomic DNA. The method was immunoSEQ multiplex PCR; TCRdb's version includes in-frame clones alone and lacks a portion of them. The clone table shows tens of thousands of clones, with the ten largest holding almost 10%. Germline assignment: CDR1 MNHNS and CDR2 SASEGT. The CDR3 has 15 residues. Trimming cost V 2 bases and J 5 bases; bases outside gene matches: 5. The clonotype was recovered from a woman aged 18 to 75 with a cervical HPV16 infection that either progressed to CIN3+ or cleared (not recorded which). The chain links TRBV6-1 to TRBJ2-3; 9 bases match TRBD1. The specimen sequenced was blood buffy coat. The CDR3 reads CASSEWTGAGDTQYF. The DNA read from the CDR3 is TGTGCCAGCAGTGAATGGACAGGGGCTGGAGATACG.